The source of this T cell receptor beta chain is a study of blood T cell repertoires in COVID-19 (dated by TCRdb to about 2020). Looking at the study overall: Samples from collaborators originated in the United States, Italy and Spain and spanned both the acute and convalescent phases of COVID-19. The material from the prospective study consisted of cDNA or gDNA derived from T cells, B-cell-depleted T cells, or PBMCs. Subjects who had been exposed to COVID-19, were actively infected with it, or had recovered from it provided the deeply sampled blood TCRbeta repertoires that made up the dataset. The repertoires were released in a freely available public database intended as a resource for research on the immune response to SARS-CoV-2. Samples were obtained from the ongoing ImmuneRACE study (first 160 participants) and from 1,200 or so subjects provided by 6 global collaborators. The sample metadata nearly always contained a de-identified subject ID, COVID-19 status, age in years and sex. HLA class I and class II types, where available, came from metadata supplied by the sample provider rather than from assay-based typing.

TCRbeta CDR3 regions were amplified from genomic DNA by means of the immunoSEQ Assay, a bias-controlled multiplex PCR. In the original analysis: The number of nucleated cells in each sample was estimated from the amplification of reference gene primers within the assay. Sequence reads were collapsed and filtered to measure the absolute abundance of every unique TCRbeta CDR3 rearrangement. For each sample, productive Simpson clonality was calculated by taking the square root of Simpson's diversity index across productive rearrangements. TCRdb provides this immuneACCESS table in a form limited to in-frame rearrangements. Some clones are lacking; in checked studies, under half of them reflect an unresolved V gene, and why the rest are absent is not known. For V, J and clone size, that table is used; D and trimming come from the DNA. The sample yields about 140,000 clones; approximately 88% were counted once. Of the sample, less than 2% falls within the top ten clones.

V sheds 5 bases and J sheds 2 bases, leaving 10 bases between their ends. The germline V gene gives CDR1 as SGHAT and CDR2 as FQNNGV. The CDR3, from cysteine to phenylalanine, totals 14 residues. The kept DNA is CDR3 alone, 42 bases in frame from the first base. Summary of the overall study and its limitations: Clinical and demographic metadata were provided uncurated, with the amount varying by source and participant.

Comments on this clone: No antigen is known for it. No clone much larger than this one lies a single base away; base qualities are absent.

Each collaborating institution followed its own protocols to collect whole blood in K2EDTA tubes. For TCRbeta analysis, collaborators shipped samples as frozen whole blood, isolated PBMCs, or DNA extracted from either of those sample types. The receptor chain draws on TRBV11-2 and TRBJ1-3, with TRBD1 as a weak D call on 6 bases. Sample: peripheral blood. The receptor's source is a man between 65 and 79 years old with acute or convalescent COVID-19. In nucleotide form, the sequence is TGTGCCAGCAGCGTAGGGACAACTGGAAACACCATATATTTT. This yields the protein CASSVGTTGNTIYF.